Listed below are T cell receptor beta chains from one sample, sequenced in a study of CXCR3-negative and CXCR3-positive naive CD8 T cells. TCRdb processed the 5' RACE reads again and assigns one entry to each CDR3 protein, with no DNA. This table lists 100,000 to 150,000 distinct CDR3 sequences. The sample taken for sequencing was naive CXCR3- CD8+ T cells from blood. The receptors here all came from a human donor in good health. Some clones in this sample may be carry-over from other donors' samples. The CDR3 runs from the conserved cysteine through the conserved F or W.

j_call cdr3_length v_call cdr3_aa
TRBJ2-1 16 TRBV7-8 CASRDRRGSSYNEQFF
TRBJ1-5 15 TRBV27 CASSSRQGLNQPQHF
TRBJ2-4 18 TRBV21-1 CASSPRAGRLLAKNIQYF
TRBJ2-7 14 TRBV4-1 CASSQGAGVGEQYF
TRBJ2-5 14 TRBV6-2/TRBV6-3 CASYHPSGEETQYF
TRBJ2-7 12 TRBV29-1 CSVLRPQGEQYF
TRBJ1-2 16 TRBV13 CASSMDRAPLNYGYTF
TRBJ1-1 13 TRBV19 CASSRRGRVEAFF
TRBJ2-7 11 TRBV29-1 CSGGQGYEQYF
TRBJ2-5 15 TRBV29-1 CSVDPGLTERETQYF
TRBJ2-7 15 TRBV28 CASSFNPQGADEQYF
TRBJ2-7 15 TRBV28 CASSQVGGGGYEQYF
TRBJ1-2 14 TRBV9 CASSSSPDRGGYTF
TRBJ2-3 15 TRBV10-1 CASSEIAGGTDTQYF
TRBJ1-1 12 TRBV29-1 CSVFTGDVEAFF
TRBJ2-1 17 TRBV21-1 CASSKPTRYRRNNEQFF
TRBJ2-7 15 TRBV6-6 CASSYGTSGRYEQYF
TRBJ1-1 13 TRBV12-3/TRBV12-4 CASSFNKNTEAFF
TRBJ1-2 14 TRBV20-1 CSARDRDHFYGYTF
TRBJ1-5 18 TRBV6-5 CASSYAGRPRTRFQPQHF
TRBJ2-1 11 TRBV27 CASSLGTTQFF
TRBJ2-7 12 TRBV12-3/TRBV12-4 CASSLNRDEQYF
TRBJ2-1 15 TRBV9 CASSVAGQGADEQFF
TRBJ2-1 13 TRBV29-1 CSVGGASRHEQFF
TRBJ2-7 16 TRBV18 CASSPIGTGPAYEQYF
TRBJ2-7 15 TRBV29-1 CSVLPSGRNTYEQYF
TRBJ1-2 14 TRBV5-6 CASSFISAWGGYTF
TRBJ1-2 13 TRBV9 CASSGQSSYGYTF
TRBJ2-7 16 TRBV7-9 CASSLAGHSSTYEQYF
TRBJ1-5 15 TRBV12-3/TRBV12-4 CASSLRTASNQPQHF
TRBJ2-2 15 TRBV7-6 CASSLNPGRAGELFF
TRBJ1-1 15 TRBV4-3 CASSQGTGQGTEAFF
TRBJ2-4 17 TRBV12-3/TRBV12-4 CASSLDRGGEGKYIQYF
TRBJ1-5 15 TRBV7-3 CASSLDGDSNQPQHF
TRBJ2-1 13 TRBV7-8 CASSRAPEHEQFF
TRBJ2-1 16 TRBV27 CASSLLGDALTSEQFF
TRBJ2-7 19 TRBV28 CASSSNSYRGLKSLYEQYF
TRBJ2-5 16 TRBV5-1 CASSLAASGAGETQYF
TRBJ2-7 15 TRBV27 CASSAGGQGTYEQYF
TRBJ1-1 15 TRBV4-2 CASSPSQGARTEAFF
TRBJ2-5 13 TRBV4-3 CASSQGGGETQYF
TRBJ2-1 16 TRBV10-3 CAISESIHQPGNEQFF
TRBJ1-5 13 TRBV7-4 CAGGTESNQPQHF
TRBJ1-1 19 TRBV5-1 CASSLVGQGGGKVTAEAFF
TRBJ2-1 17 TRBV7-9 CASSLLPAENIYNEQFF